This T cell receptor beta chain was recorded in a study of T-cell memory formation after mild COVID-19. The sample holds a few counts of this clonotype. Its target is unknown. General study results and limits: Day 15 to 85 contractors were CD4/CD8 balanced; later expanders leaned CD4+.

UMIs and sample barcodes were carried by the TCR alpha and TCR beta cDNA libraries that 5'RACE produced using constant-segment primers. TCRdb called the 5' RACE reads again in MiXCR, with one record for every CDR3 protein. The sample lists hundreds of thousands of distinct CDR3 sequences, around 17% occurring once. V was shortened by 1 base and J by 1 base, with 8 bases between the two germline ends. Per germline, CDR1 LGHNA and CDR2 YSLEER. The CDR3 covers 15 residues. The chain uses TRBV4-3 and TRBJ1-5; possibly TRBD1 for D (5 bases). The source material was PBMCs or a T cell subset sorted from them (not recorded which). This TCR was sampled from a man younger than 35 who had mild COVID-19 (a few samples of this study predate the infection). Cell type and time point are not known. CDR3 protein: CASSQARGSNQPQHF. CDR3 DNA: TGCGCCAGCAGCCAAGCTCGGGGCAGCAATCAGCCCCAGCATTTT.